The clone carrying this T cell receptor beta chain occurred a few times. Profiled with immunoSEQ multiplex PCR; TCRdb holds only in-frame clones, not every one. The data hold 2,800 or so clones, with about two fifths observed a single time. This sample stems from a study of T cells in localized non-small cell lung cancer. Trimming stripped 6 bases from V and 2 bases from J, with 4 bases between. The germline V gene has CDR1 MNHGY and CDR2 SAAAGT. The CDR3 has 12 amino acids. This sequence was found in a male donor aged 60 or over with stage I squamous cell lung carcinoma. The chain combines TRBV6-8 with TRBJ2-2; D is unresolved. Sequences were derived from lung tumor tissue, sampled before any cancer treatment. The CDR3 region is CASSPNTGELFF. The DNA of the CDR3 is TGTGCCAGCAGCCCAAACACCGGGGAGCTGTTTTTT.